The clone carrying this T cell receptor beta chain was counted a single time. This CDR3 comprises 13 residues. Germline loops: CDR1 SGHKS, CDR2 YYEKEE (reference sequence). V lost 4 bases to trimming and J lost 2 bases, with 8 bases between them. Clones were sequenced by immunoSEQ multiplex PCR, and TCRdb holds only the in-frame ones, with some missing. Of under 200,000 clones listed, roughly 87% are singletons. The sample comes from a study of blood T cell repertoires in COVID-19. The TCR originated in a man aged 55 to 70 with active or convalescent COVID-19. The chain uses TRBV5-5 and TRBJ2-3; TRBD1 might be the D (5 bases). Input material: peripheral blood. The CDR3 sequence is CASSKGSTDTQYF. CDR3 bases: TGTGCCAGCAGCAAGGGGTCCACAGATACGCAGTATTTT.